This T cell receptor beta chain came from a study of Ad26.COV2.S vaccination and SARS-CoV-2 variants. Treatment: 19 received Ad26.COV2.S at low or high dose, single or two shots; about 5 received placebo; per-sample allocation not given. Collection of the samples took place on day 63 after the first injection of vaccine or placebo. Only in-frame clones appear in the TCRdb table, and some are missing; sequencing was by immunoSEQ multiplex PCR. The sample consists of about 250,000 clones, around 85% of them appearing once. Trimming left V 3 bases short and J 13 bases short, with 14 bases between. CDR3 length: 12 residues. Germline loops: CDR1 KGHSH, CDR2 LQKENI.

The source of this sequence is a person aged 18-60 years who received the Ad26.COV2.S COVID-19 vaccine or a placebo. The sequenced sample was peripheral blood, obtained in a trial of Ad26.COV2.S vaccine versus placebo. V is TRBV18 and J is TRBJ2-3; D tentatively fits TRBD1 or TRBD2 (5 bases each). The CDR3 reads CASSPGTDEEYF. The CDR3, as DNA: TGTGCCAGCTCACCGGGGACCGATGAGGAGTATTTT.